The present entry profiles one T cell receptor (beta chain) with its context. What it binds is unknown. With 3 bases clipped from V and 7 bases from J, the junction kept 11 bases outside the gene matches. Germline values: CDR1 LGHNA, CDR2 YSLEER. This CDR3 contains 15 residues. The sample originates from a study of cytomegalovirus exposure and HLA in healthy donors. This PCR relied on a set of 60 Vbeta primers and 13 Jbeta primers. Assay used: immunoSEQ multiplex PCR; TCRdb lists only in-frame clones, some missing. Among approximately 87,000 clones listed, 80% to 85% were seen once. Though probably carrying unrecorded immune exposures, donors were nominally healthy at sampling. Notes on the study in general: Presence/absence comparisons presumed near-even sequencing depth among donors. Exclusion applied to some V segments, including TRBV6-2 and TRBV6-3, as they were indistinguishable.

This clonotype originated in a woman aged 70 to 79 in good health and CMV-seropositive. The chain joins TRBV4-3 to TRBJ2-7; TRBD1 matches 8 bases. The sequenced sample was PBMCs. The CDR3 sequence is CASSQKYRGDGEQYF. The CDR3 DNA reads as TGCGCCAGCAGCCAGAAATACAGGGGGGACGGGGAGCAGTACTTC.